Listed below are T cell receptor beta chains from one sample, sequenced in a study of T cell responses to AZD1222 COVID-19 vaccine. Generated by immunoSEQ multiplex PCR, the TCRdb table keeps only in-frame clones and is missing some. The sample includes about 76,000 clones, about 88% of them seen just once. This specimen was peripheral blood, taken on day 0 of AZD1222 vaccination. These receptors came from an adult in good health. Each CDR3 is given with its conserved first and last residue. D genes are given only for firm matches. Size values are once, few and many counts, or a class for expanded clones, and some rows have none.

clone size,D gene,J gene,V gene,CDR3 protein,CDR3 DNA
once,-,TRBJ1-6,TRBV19,CASTVAGLNSPLHF,TGTGCCAGTACGGTCGCAGGGCTTAATTCACCCCTCCACTTT
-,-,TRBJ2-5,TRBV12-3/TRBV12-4,CASSLRRETQYF,TGTGCCAGCAGTCTAAGAAGGGAGACCCAGTACTTC
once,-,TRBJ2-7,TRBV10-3,CAISRDEGVYEQYF,TGTGCCATCAGTAGGGACGAAGGGGTCTACGAGCAGTACTTC
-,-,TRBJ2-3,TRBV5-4,CASSPQGDTQYF,TGTGCCAGCAGCCCCCAAGGAGATACGCAGTATTTT
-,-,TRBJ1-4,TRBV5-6,CASSYLSREKLFF,TGTGCCAGCAGTTACCTCTCCAGAGAAAAACTGTTTTTT
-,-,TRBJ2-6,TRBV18,CASSPIGGFSGANVLTF,TGTGCCAGCTCACCAATTGGCGGATTCTCTGGGGCCAACGTCCTGACTTTC
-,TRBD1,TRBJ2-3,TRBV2,CASSEGTGWIDTQYF,TGTGCCAGCAGTGAAGGGACAGGGTGGATAGATACGCAGTATTTT
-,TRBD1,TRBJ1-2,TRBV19,CASSPAGTAGGYTF,TGTGCCAGTAGTCCCGCTGGGACAGCGGGTGGCTACACCTTC
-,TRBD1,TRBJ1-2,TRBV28,CASSLPTGLSVGYTF,TGTGCCAGCAGTTTGCCGACAGGGCTGTCGGTTGGCTACACCTTC
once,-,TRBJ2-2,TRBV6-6,CASSTVDRGQGGELFF,TGTGCCAGCAGTACCGTAGACCGGGGCCAGGGGGGGGAGCTGTTTTTT
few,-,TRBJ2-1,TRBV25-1,CASSAGNEQFF,TGTGCCAGCAGTGCAGGGAATGAGCAGTTCTTC
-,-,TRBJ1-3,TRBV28,CATGNGVIGNTIYF,TGTGCCACGGGGAACGGGGTAATCGGAAACACCATATATTTT
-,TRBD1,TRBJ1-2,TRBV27,CASSPGQSNYGYTF,TGTGCCAGCAGCCCGGGACAGTCTAACTATGGCTACACCTTC
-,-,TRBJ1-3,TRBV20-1,CSARWANTIYF,TGCAGTGCTAGATGGGCCAACACCATATATTTT
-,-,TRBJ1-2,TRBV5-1,CASSPNPQGLDGYTF,TGCGCCAGCAGCCCAAACCCGCAGGGGCTGGATGGCTACACCTTC
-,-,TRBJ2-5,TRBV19,CASSIDLETQYF,TGTGCCAGTAGTATAGATCTGGAGACCCAGTACTTC
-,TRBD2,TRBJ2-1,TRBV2,CASSPGGDEQFF,TGTGCCAGCAGTCCCGGGGGGGATGAGCAGTTCTTC
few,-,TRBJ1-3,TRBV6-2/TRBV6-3,CASSYRGIGNTIYF,TGTGCCAGCAGTTATCGGGGAATTGGAAACACCATATATTTT
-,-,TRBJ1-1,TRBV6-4,CASSEQGMSTEAFF,TGTGCCAGCAGTGAACAGGGAATGTCCACTGAAGCTTTCTTT
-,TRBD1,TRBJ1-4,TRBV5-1,CASRSTGTVEEKLFF,TGCGCCAGCAGGTCCACCGGGACAGTGGAGGAAAAACTGTTTTTT
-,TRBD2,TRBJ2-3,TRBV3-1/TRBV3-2,CASSQLGLATDTQYF,TGTGCCAGCAGCCAATTGGGACTAGCGACAGATACGCAGTATTTT
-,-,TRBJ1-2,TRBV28,CAVGIGRVYGYTF,TGTGCCGTAGGCATCGGCAGGGTCTACGGCTACACCTTC
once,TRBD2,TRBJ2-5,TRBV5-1,CASSPTSGSHEETQYF,TGCGCCAGCAGCCCCACTAGCGGGAGTCACGAAGAGACCCAGTACTTC
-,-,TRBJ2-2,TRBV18,CASSLTGELFF,TGTGCCAGCTCACTTACCGGGGAGCTGTTTTTT
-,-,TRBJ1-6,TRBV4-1,CASTEPGNSPLHF,TGCGCCAGCACCGAGCCGGGTAATTCACCCCTCCACTTT
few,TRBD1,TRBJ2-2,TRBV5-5,CASSPDRIFVTGELFF,TGTGCCAGCAGCCCGGACAGGATCTTTGTCACCGGGGAGCTGTTTTTT
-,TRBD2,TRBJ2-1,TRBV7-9,CASSSRGGMVNEQFF,TGTGCCAGCAGCTCGCGGGGGGGCATGGTGAATGAGCAGTTCTTC
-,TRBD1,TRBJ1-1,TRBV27,CASSLLPGQRMNTEAFF,TGTGCCAGCAGTTTATTACCGGGACAGAGGATGAACACTGAAGCTTTCTTT
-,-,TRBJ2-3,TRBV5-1,CASSLAATIRDTQYF,TGCGCCAGCAGCTTGGCCGCCACAATCCGGGATACGCAGTATTTT
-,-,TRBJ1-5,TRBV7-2,CASSLDSSGFQPQHF,TGTGCCAGCAGCTTAGACTCCTCGGGGTTCCAGCCCCAGCATTTT
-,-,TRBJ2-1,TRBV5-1,CASSLGGNEQFF,TGCGCCAGCAGCTTAGGGGGCAATGAGCAGTTCTTC
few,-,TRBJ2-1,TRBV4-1,CASSHRGGEQFF,TGCGCCAGCAGCCATAGGGGGGGTGAGCAGTTCTTC
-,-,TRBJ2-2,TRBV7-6,CASSFAGNTGELFF,TGTGCCAGCAGCTTTGCAGGGAACACCGGGGAGCTGTTTTTT
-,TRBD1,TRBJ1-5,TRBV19,CASRRTGDNQPQHF,TGTGCCAGTAGAAGGACAGGTGACAATCAGCCCCAGCATTTT
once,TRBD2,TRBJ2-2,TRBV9,CASSVGLAGAGGELFF,TGTGCCAGCAGCGTAGGACTAGCGGGAGCGGGCGGGGAGCTGTTTTTT
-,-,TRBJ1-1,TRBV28,CASSPSSNTEAFF,TGTGCCAGCAGCCCCAGCTCGAACACTGAAGCTTTCTTT
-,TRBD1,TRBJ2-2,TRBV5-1,CASSPGQGGGELFF,TGCGCCAGCAGCCCGGGACAGGGAGGCGGGGAGCTGTTTTTT
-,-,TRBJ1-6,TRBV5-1,CASSLAGSTALGPLHF,TGCGCCAGCAGCTTGGCCGGTTCTACGGCCCTGGGTCCCCTCCACTTT
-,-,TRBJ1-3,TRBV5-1,CASSFQGSYGNTIYF,TGCGCCAGCAGCTTCCAAGGGAGCTATGGAAACACCATATATTTT
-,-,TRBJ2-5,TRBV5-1,CASSLDLPGTQYF,TGCGCCAGCAGCCTGGACCTACCGGGGACCCAGTACTTC
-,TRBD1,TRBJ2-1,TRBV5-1,CASSLDGTGSYNEQFF,TGCGCCAGCAGCTTGGACGGGACAGGCTCCTACAATGAGCAGTTCTTC
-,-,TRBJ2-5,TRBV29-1,CSVDRGGRGETQYF,TGCAGCGTTGATCGAGGGGGGCGAGGCGAGACCCAGTACTTC
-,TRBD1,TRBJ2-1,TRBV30,CAWSSNRGNKYNEQFF,TGTGCCTGGAGTTCCAACAGGGGCAATAAGTACAATGAGCAGTTCTTC
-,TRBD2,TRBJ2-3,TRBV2,CASSSGGTQYF,TGTGCCAGCAGCTCGGGAGGTACGCAGTATTTT
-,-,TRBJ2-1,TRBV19,CASSMRSWNEQFF,TGTGCCAGTAGTATGCGGTCTTGGAATGAGCAGTTCTTC
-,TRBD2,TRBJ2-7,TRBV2,CASIMEAGGRNEQYF,TGTGCCAGCATCATGGAAGCGGGAGGGAGGAACGAGCAGTACTTC
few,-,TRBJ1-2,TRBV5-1,CASSLAGGDYGYTF,TGCGCCAGCAGCTTGGCGGGGGGCGACTATGGCTACACCTTC
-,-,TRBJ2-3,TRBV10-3,CALKRASQLGDTQYF,TGTGCCCTCAAAAGGGCGAGCCAACTAGGTGATACGCAGTATTTT
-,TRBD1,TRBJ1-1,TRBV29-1,CSVGTGNTEAFF,TGCAGCGTGGGGACAGGGAACACTGAAGCTTTCTTT
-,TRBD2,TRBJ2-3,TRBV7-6,CASSLDSIKGGRAADTQYF,TGTGCCAGCAGCTTAGATTCAATAAAGGGCGGGAGGGCCGCAGATACGCAGTATTTT
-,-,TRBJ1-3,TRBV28,CASSLVGSFFSGNTIYF,TGTGCCAGCAGTTTAGTCGGCAGTTTCTTCTCTGGAAACACCATATATTTT
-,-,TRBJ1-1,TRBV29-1,CSVTPQGTEAFF,TGCAGCGTGACCCCTCAAGGGACTGAAGCTTTCTTT
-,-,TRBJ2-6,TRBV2,CASLRPPGANVLTF,TGTGCCAGCCTTAGGCCCCCTGGGGCCAACGTCCTGACTTTC
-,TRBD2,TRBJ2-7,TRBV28,CASRRLAVYEQYF,TGTGCCAGCAGACGACTAGCGGTGTACGAGCAGTACTTC
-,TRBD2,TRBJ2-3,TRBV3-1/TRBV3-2,CASSYRRPLAGSTYTQYF,TGTGCCAGCAGCTACCGGAGACCCCTAGCGGGAAGCACATATACGCAGTATTTT
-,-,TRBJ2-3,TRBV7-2,CASSSTRADTQYF,TGTGCCAGCAGCTCTACGCGGGCAGATACGCAGTATTTT
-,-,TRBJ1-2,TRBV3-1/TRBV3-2,CASSQARAGGYGYTF,TGTGCCAGCAGCCAAGCCCGGGCCGGGGGCTATGGCTACACCTTC
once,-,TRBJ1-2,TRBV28,CASSLRLRAAPDYTF,TGTGCCAGCAGTTTACGACTCCGGGCCGCACCAGACTACACCTTC
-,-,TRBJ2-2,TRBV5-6,CASSLSMGGWHTGELFF,TGTGCCAGCAGCTTGAGTATGGGGGGCTGGCACACCGGGGAGCTGTTTTTT